These 32 T cell receptor beta chains were sequenced from one sample in a study of T-cell memory formation after mild COVID-19. TCRdb re-derived calls from the 5' RACE reads in MiXCR, one entry per CDR3 protein. The sample yields about 260,000 distinct CDR3 sequences, around 8% seen once. The sample comprised PBMCs or a T cell subset sorted from them (not recorded which). Receptors originate from a man between 18 and 35 years old who had mild COVID-19 (a few samples of this study predate the infection). Cell type and time point are not known.

Only a few counts were recorded for this clonotype. The chain is built from TRBV7-9 and TRBJ2-7; D might be TRBD1 (6 bases). Germline V lookup: CDR1 SEHNR, CDR2 FQNEAQ (reference sequence). The CDR3 sequence is 17 residues long. The V end lost 1 base, the J end lost 2 bases, and 18 bases lay between the germline ends. The CDR3 sequence: CASSLGQVEMFPYEQYF. CDR3 DNA: TGTGCCAGCAGCTTAGGACAGGTGGAGATGTTCCCCTACGAGCAGTACTTC.

This clonotype was detected many times. The V call is TRBV7-9, the J call TRBJ2-7; perhaps TRBD1 as D (6 bases). With 5 bases removed from V and 9 bases from J, the gap between germline ends came to 20 bases. This CDR3 region has 14 residues. Germline CDR1 reads SEHNR; CDR2 reads FQNEAQ (reference sequence). CDR3 nucleotides: TGTGCCAGCAGCACGACAGGTACGATGGATGGGCAGTACTTC. Protein: CASSTTGTMDGQYF.

Only a few counts were recorded for this clonotype. J is TRBJ1-3 and V is TRBV11-2; perhaps TRBD1 as D (6 bases). The length of the CDR3 is 19 residues. V lost 0 bases and J 3 bases, leaving 21 bases between the germline ends. CDR1 is SGHAT and CDR2 is FQNNGV in the germline V gene. Here the CDR3 DNA reads TGTGCCAGCAGCTTAGACCCCCGCCAGGGGCGAGGTGGTGGAAACACCATATATTTT. Encoded protein: CASSLDPRQGRGGGNTIYF.

The chain recombines TRBV5-4 with TRBJ2-3; 8 bases match TRBD2. Germline CDR1 reads SGHNT; CDR2 reads YYREEE (reference sequence). The CDR3 has 15 residues. Trimming at V came to 5 bases and at J to 1 base, leaving 6 bases not matched to a gene. The CDR3 region has the DNA TGTGCCAGCAGGTCGGGGGGGGCTCGCACAGATACGCAGTATTTT. Amino acids: CASRSGGARTDTQYF.

This clonotype was picked up a small number of times. This chain links TRBV12-3 or TRBV12-4 with TRBJ1-1; D is unresolved. V was cut by 6 bases and J by 8 bases, with 19 bases left in between. This CDR3 is built from 14 residues. This CDR3 reads CASSPGGSVAEAFF. In DNA, the CDR3 is TGTGCCAGCAGCCCCGGAGGATCTGTCGCCGAAGCTTTCTTT.

CDR3 in amino acids: CASSQVDRDTGELFF. CDR3 sequence (DNA): TGCGCCAGCAGCCAAGTGGACAGGGATACCGGGGAGCTGTTTTTT. The chain links TRBV4-3 to TRBJ2-2; 8 bases match TRBD1. J gave up 5 bases and V 1 base, and 3 bases lay outside the gene matches. Germline loops: CDR1 LGHNA, CDR2 YSLEER. This CDR3 has 15 amino acids.

V gene TRBV3-1 combines with J gene TRBJ2-3, with D unresolved. The CDR3 length is 13 residues. Germline CDR1 is LGHDT and CDR2 is YNNKEL (reference sequence). V dropped 4 bases and J dropped 3 bases, with 8 bases sitting between them. The CDR3 bases are TGTGCCAGCAGCCGGTCCAGAACAGATACGCAGTATTTT. This encodes CASSRSRTDTQYF.

This clonotype was observed a handful of times. J is TRBJ2-1 and V is TRBV29-1; the D is unclear. This CDR3 contains 16 residues. Germline V gene sequence: CDR1 SQVTM, CDR2 ANQGSEA. The V and J ends lost 0 bases and 4 bases respectively, with 16 bases between them. The CDR3 spells CSVEDASTPSYNEQFF. The CDR3 nucleotides read TGCAGCGTTGAAGATGCATCGACTCCTAGTTACAATGAGCAGTTCTTC.

This clonotype was seen more than once but under ten times. This chain connects TRBV7-9 to TRBJ2-4, with D perhaps matching TRBD2 (6 bases). Germline V gene data show CDR1 as SEHNR and CDR2 as FQNEAQ (reference sequence). Trimming stripped 7 bases from V and 9 bases from J, with 22 bases between. The CDR3 contains 15 residues. CDR3 in DNA: TGTGCCAGCACCTTTGGATTCGGGGGTTACAGCATTCAGTACTTC. Translated: CASTFGFGGYSIQYF.

V gene TRBV3-1 combines with J gene TRBJ2-1, with unresolved D. V was cut by 5 bases and J by 6 bases, with 8 bases left in between. Germline CDR1 reads LGHDT; CDR2 reads YNNKEL (reference sequence). The CDR3 runs 12 residues. Here the CDR3 reads CASSFPRNEQFF. The CDR3 DNA follows: TGTGCCAGCAGCTTCCCACGCAATGAGCAGTTCTTC.

V and J are TRBV18 and TRBJ2-3; the D is unclear. V was trimmed by 0 bases and J by 4 bases, leaving 8 bases between them. Germline lookup yields CDR1 KGHSH and CDR2 LQKENI. The CDR3 runs 14 residues. This chain's CDR3 is CASSPPNPADTQYF. CDR3 coding DNA: TGTGCCAGCTCACCACCGAACCCGGCAGATACGCAGTATTTT.

The rearrangement joins TRBV5-6 to TRBJ2-7; 7 bases align to TRBD2. CDR1 SGHDT and CDR2 YYEEEE come from the germline V gene. The CDR3 spans 13 residues. The V segment lost 4 bases and the J segment 5 bases; nucleotides outside the gene matches: 6. DNA for the CDR3: TGTGCCAGCAGCCCTCGGGGGGTCCACGAGCAGTACGTC. As protein: CASSPRGVHEQYV.

V usage is TRBV6-6 and J usage is TRBJ2-2, with TRBD2 matching over 8 bases. The J segment lost 5 bases and the V segment lost 5 bases, leaving 4 bases of the junction unmatched. The length of the CDR3 is 14 residues. Germline V lookup: CDR1 MNHNY, CDR2 SVGAGI (reference sequence). The CDR3 reads CASSTGGRTGELFF. The CDR3 DNA reads as TGTGCCAGCAGTACGGGGGGGCGTACCGGGGAGCTGTTTTTT.

The V and J genes are TRBV6-5 and TRBJ2-3, with D perhaps TRBD1 (5 bases). The V gene lost 0 bases and the J gene lost 4 bases, with 8 bases spanning the gap. Germline values: CDR1 MNHEY, CDR2 SVGAGI. The CDR3 loop spans 14 amino acids. In DNA, the CDR3 is TGTGCCAGCAGTTACTCGGTCAGGGCAGATACGCAGTATTTT. Its protein is CASSYSVRADTQYF.

V gene TRBV6-1 combines with J gene TRBJ2-5; D uncertain. The V gene lost 2 bases and the J gene lost 0 bases, with 10 bases spanning the gap. Germline CDR1 reads MNHNS; CDR2 reads SASEGT. The CDR3 is 15 residues long. The CDR3 DNA reads as TGTGCCAGCAGTGAATTAAGGCTTAACCAAGAGACCCAGTACTTC. This encodes CASSELRLNQETQYF.

The chain joins TRBV5-5 to TRBJ2-7; TRBD2 agrees at 8 bases. CDR3 length: 15 amino acids. V trimming: 4 bases; J trimming: 6 bases; junction bases outside the gene matches: 12. Germline V gene data show CDR1 as SGHKS and CDR2 as YYEKEE (reference sequence). The CDR3 region has the DNA TGTGCCAGCAGCATACTAGCGGCGCTTGAGTTCGAGCAGTACGTC. Protein product: CASSILAALEFEQYV.

This clonotype was detected a few times. J is TRBJ2-5 and V is TRBV7-2, with D unresolved. V was cut by 5 bases and J by 5 bases, with 9 bases left in between. CDR1 and CDR2 (germline): SGHTA, FQGNSA. The CDR3 loop spans 12 amino acids. The CDR3 DNA reads as TGTGCCAGCAGCCCTAGGGCCGAGACCCAGTACTTC. Amino acid sequence: CASSPRAETQYF. Looking up the rest from reference TRBV7-2 and TRBJ2-5 gives the full variable domain: GAGVSQSPSNKVTEKGKDVELRCDPISGHTALYWYRQSLGQGLEFLIYFQGNSAPDKSGLPSDRFSAERTGGSVSTLTIQRTQQEDSAVYLCASSPRAETQYFGPGTRLLVL.

This clonotype was observed at least ten times. This rearrangement joins TRBV7-9 to TRBJ2-3; D possibly corresponds to TRBD2 (6 bases). Trimming took off 4 bases at V and 0 bases at J, with 11 bases between the two ends. The germline V gene encodes CDR1 SEHNR and CDR2 FQNEAQ (reference sequence). The CDR3 length is 15 residues. The CDR3 spells CASSSLAESTDTQYF. The CDR3 DNA is TGTGCCAGCAGCTCATTAGCGGAGAGCACAGATACGCAGTATTTT.

The CDR3 here is CAISAGGGQPQHF. The CDR3 DNA sequence: TGTGCCATCAGTGCAGGGGGCGGGCAGCCCCAGCATTTT. The V call is TRBV10-3, the J call TRBJ1-5, with 8 bases matching TRBD1. V lost 4 bases and J lost 7; bases outside the gene matches: 3. Germline lookup yields CDR1 ENHRY and CDR2 SYGVKD. The CDR3 runs to 13 residues.

This clonotype was picked up a small number of times. The rearrangement uses TRBV9 and TRBJ1-6, with D perhaps matching TRBD1 (5 bases). Germline CDR1 reads SGDLS; CDR2 reads YYNGEE. The CDR3 length is 15 residues. V was clipped by 3 bases and J by 9 bases, with 16 bases between them. For the CDR3, the DNA is TGTGCCAGCAGCGCTTTGGAGGGACGGCGTTCACCCCTCCACTTT. This codes for CASSALEGRRSPLHF.

V usage is TRBV7-9 and J usage is TRBJ1-2; a possible D gene is TRBD1 (5 bases). Germline CDR1 is SEHNR and CDR2 is FQNEAQ (reference sequence). V gave up 5 bases and J gave up 3 bases, with 16 bases separating them. The CDR3 runs 15 residues. The CDR3 bases are TGTGCCAGCAGCCCCCCCTTGGCGGGACACTATGGCTACACCTTC. Protein product: CASSPPLAGHYGYTF.

This clonotype was recorded many times. The gene calls are TRBV7-2 and TRBJ2-7; 9 nucleotides match TRBD2. There are 13 residues in the CDR3. Germline trimming cut 3 bases from V and 7 bases from J; bases unmatched to any gene: 4. The germline V gene encodes CDR1 SGHTA and CDR2 FQGNSA. The CDR3 sequence: CASSFAGGREQYF. Written as DNA, the CDR3 is TGTGCCAGCAGCTTCGCGGGGGGGCGGGAGCAGTACTTC.

V gene TRBV4-1 combines with J gene TRBJ2-1; possibly TRBD1 or TRBD2 for D (5 bases each). The CDR3 contains 16 residues. Per germline, CDR1 MGHRA and CDR2 YSYEKL. V shed 0 bases and J shed 5 bases, with 14 bases lying between them. The CDR3: CASSQEGTGLDNEQFF. The CDR3 region has the DNA TGCGCCAGCAGCCAAGAGGGGACCGGGTTAGACAATGAGCAGTTCTTC.

The V call is TRBV14, the J call TRBJ1-6; 10 bases match TRBD1. Germline V CDR1 and CDR2: SGHDN, FVKESK. The junction had 5 bases not matched to a gene; V was cut back by 1 base and J by 2 bases. The CDR3 totals 18 residues. CDR3 residues: CASSQADRGPTYNSPLHF. The CDR3 DNA reads TGTGCCAGCAGCCAAGCTGACAGGGGGCCGACCTATAATTCACCCCTCCACTTT.

This clonotype was detected only a few times. J is TRBJ2-3 and V is TRBV7-8; TRBD1 agrees at 9 bases. The CDR3 sequence is 14 residues long. Unmatched junction bases numbered 3, after V lost 7 bases and J lost 1 base. Germline V gene sequence: CDR1 SGHVS, CDR2 FQNEAQ. CDR3 protein: CASNGQGRTDTQYF. Here the CDR3 DNA reads TGTGCCAGCAACGGACAGGGGCGCACAGATACGCAGTATTTT.

The rearrangement links TRBV4-3 to TRBJ2-2; the match to TRBD1 covers 7 bases. The trim removed 1 base at V and 4 bases at J, leaving 6 bases unmatched. Germline values: CDR1 LGHNA, CDR2 YSLEER. This CDR3 is 16 amino acids long. The CDR3 coding sequence is TGCGCCAGCAGCCAAGGACAGGGAAGAATCACCGGGGAGCTGTTTTTT. It translates to CASSQGQGRITGELFF.

In this sample, this clonotype turned up many times. The rearrangement uses TRBV4-3 and TRBJ1-1; D may be TRBD1 (5 bases). V dropped 4 bases and J dropped 6 bases, with 9 bases sitting between them. The germline V gene encodes CDR1 LGHNA and CDR2 YSLEER. This CDR3 comprises 12 residues. CDR3 residues: CASSPTGAEAFF. Here the CDR3 DNA reads TGCGCCAGCAGCCCCACAGGAGCTGAAGCTTTCTTT.

The gene calls are TRBV7-2 and TRBJ2-7; 7 nucleotides agree with TRBD1. CDR1 is SGHTA, CDR2 FQGNSA, per germline. This CDR3 has 14 residues. Trimming at V came to 3 bases and at J to 3 bases, leaving 5 bases not matched to a gene. CDR3 loop: CASSFSDRVYEQYF. Written as DNA, the CDR3 is TGTGCCAGCAGCTTTTCTGACAGGGTCTACGAGCAGTACTTC.

This clonotype was seen many times. The chain combines TRBV28 with TRBJ2-5, with 9 bases matching TRBD1. The CDR3 runs 17 residues. The trim removed 4 bases at V and 2 bases at J, leaving 11 bases unmatched. The germline V gene has CDR1 MDHEN and CDR2 SYDVKM. In nucleotides, the CDR3 is TGTGCCAGCAGTTCCCTCTTAACAGGGGGCGAACAAGAGACCCAGTACTTC. It yields the protein CASSSLLTGGEQETQYF.

This clonotype was observed a few times. CDR3: CASSQRLAGGNTGELFF. In DNA, the CDR3 is TGCGCCAGCAGCCAACGCCTAGCGGGGGGGAACACCGGGGAGCTGTTTTTT. The chain uses TRBV4-1 and TRBJ2-2, with 11 bases that match TRBD2. The germline V gene encodes CDR1 MGHRA and CDR2 YSYEKL. The CDR3 length is 17 residues. V was clipped by 2 bases and J by 1 base; unmatched bases: 3.

The chain is built from TRBV4-2 and TRBJ1-2; 9 nucleotides align to TRBD1. The CDR3 length is 15 residues. After removal of 4 bases from V and 2 bases from J, the junction contained 5 bases not matched to a gene. Germline loops: CDR1 LGHNA, CDR2 YNFKEQ. CDR3 residues: CASSPGQGVNYGYTF. The CDR3 coding sequence is TGTGCCAGCAGCCCGGGACAGGGAGTAAACTATGGCTACACCTTC.

The sample holds many counts of this clonotype. The genes are TRBV11-2 and TRBJ2-3, with no clear D. Germline assignment: CDR1 SGHAT and CDR2 FQNNGV. Between the trimmed V and J ends, which lost 7 bases and 3 bases, there was a span of 11 bases. The CDR3 is 13 residues long. CDR3 nucleotides: TGTGCCAGCACGAAGGGTGCGACAGATACGCAGTATTTT. It encodes CASTKGATDTQYF.